This T cell receptor (beta chain) was profiled in a study of neoadjuvant anti-PD-1 for oral cavity cancer. The CDR3 contains 12 residues. Looked up from germline, CDR1 is GTSNPN and CDR2 is SVGIG (reference sequence). Trimming removed 2 bases from V and 6 bases from J, with 8 bases in between. Profiled with immunoSEQ multiplex PCR; TCRdb holds only in-frame clones, not every one. Of 5,000 or so clones listed, about 61% are singletons. This chain links TRBV30 with TRBJ1-5; D unresolved. Sequences were derived from tumor tissue, sampled before nivolumab (anti-PD-1) treatment. The sequence was obtained from a person between 40 and 85 years old with oral cavity squamous cell carcinoma. CDR3 in DNA: TGTGCCTGGAGTACCCCTCCTCAGCCCCAGCATTTT. As protein: CAWSTPPQPQHF.